The 21 T cell receptor beta chains below were found in one sample sequenced in a study of T cell responses to AZD1222 COVID-19 vaccine. Sequencing was performed with immunoSEQ multiplex PCR; in TCRdb, only in-frame clones are kept and a portion is missing. This table has about 150,000 clones, approximately 91% appearing once. The sequences come from peripheral blood, collected 28 days after the second AZD1222 dose. These receptors all stem from an adult who received the AZD1222 COVID-19 vaccine.

The chain has TRBV6-1 and TRBJ2-7; no definite D call. The germline gives CDR1 MNHNS, CDR2 SASEGT. The ends were cut back, 1 base at V and 5 bases at J, with 9 bases in the middle. CDR3 size: 13 residues. The CDR3 loop reads CASSEEGIDEQYF. The DNA of the CDR3 is TGTGCCAGCAGTGAAGAAGGTATAGACGAGCAGTACTTC.

The rearrangement joins TRBV11-3 to TRBJ2-7; 8 bases match TRBD1. The CDR3 sequence is 13 residues long. Germline V gene sequence: CDR1 SGHNT, CDR2 YENEEA. V lost 5 bases, J lost 3 bases, and 3 bases stayed unmatched. The CDR3 bases are TGTGCCAGCAGCCCTGGGACAGGCTACGAGCAGTACTTC. It specifies CASSPGTGYEQYF.

This clone was picked up one time. The chain employs TRBV15 and TRBJ1-4; no reliable D call. The CDR3 contains 16 residues. V gave up 0 bases and J gave up 0 bases, with 8 bases separating them. The germline V gene encodes CDR1 LNHNV and CDR2 YYDKDF (reference sequence). CDR3 sequence reads: CATSRDPVSTNEKLFF. DNA for the CDR3: TGTGCCACCAGCAGAGATCCGGTTTCAACTAATGAAAAACTGTTTTTT. Supplemented by reference TRBV15 and TRBJ1-4, the full variable domain reads DAMVIQNPRYQVTQFGKPVTLSCSQTLNHNVMYWYQQKSSQAPKLLFHYYDKDFNNEADTPDNFQSRRPNTSFCFLDIRSPGLGDTAMYLCATSRDPVSTNEKLFFGSGTQLSVL.

V and J are TRBV18 and TRBJ2-6; D not certain. Germline assignment: CDR1 KGHSH and CDR2 LQKENI. This CDR3 is 17 amino acids long. Trimming left V 5 bases short and J 0 bases short, with 14 bases between. CDR3 region: CASSSGPWVSGANVLTF. The CDR3 coding sequence is TGTGCCAGCTCATCCGGGCCCTGGGTCTCTGGGGCCAACGTCCTGACTTTC.

The V call is TRBV6-5, the J call TRBJ1-1; D is undetermined. Trimming took 6 bases from V and 1 from J, leaving 9 bases between them. Germline CDR1 reads MNHEY; CDR2 reads SVGAGI. The CDR3 loop spans 13 amino acids. The CDR3 loop is CASRRTPNTEAFF. For the CDR3, the DNA is TGTGCCAGCAGGAGGACGCCGAACACTGAAGCTTTCTTT.

As DNA, the CDR3 is TGCAGCGTTGGTCGGGGGACACACAATGAGCAGTTCTTC. Amino acids: CSVGRGTHNEQFF. The V call is TRBV29-1, the J call TRBJ2-1; either TRBD1 or TRBD2 may fit D (6 bases each). In germline, CDR1 is SQVTM, CDR2 ANQGSEA. This CDR3 contains 13 residues. V gave up 4 bases and J gave up 5 bases, with 12 bases separating them.

This chain uses TRBV5-1 with TRBJ1-6; D is undetermined. The CDR3 sequence is 15 residues long. CDR1 and CDR2 (germline): SGHRS, YFSETQ. Between the trimmed V and J ends, which lost 4 bases and 7 bases, there was a span of 15 bases. The CDR3 DNA reads as TGCGCCAGCAGCGTCAATAACTTCGGGAATTCACCCCTCCACTTT. This codes for CASSVNNFGNSPLHF.

This sequence joins TRBV5-6 and TRBJ2-7; TRBD1 aligns across 12 bases. Germline loops: CDR1 SGHDT, CDR2 YYEEEE. This CDR3 has 14 residues. J lost 6 bases, V lost 3 bases, and 4 bases had no gene match. The CDR3 reads CASSWGQGASEQYF. Here the CDR3 DNA reads TGTGCCAGCAGCTGGGGACAGGGGGCTTCCGAGCAGTACTTC.

The chain is built from TRBV10-1 and TRBJ1-6; D perhaps matches TRBD1 (5 bases). Germline CDR1 reads WNHNN; CDR2 reads SYGVQD (reference sequence). The ends were cut back, 0 bases at V and 7 bases at J, with 10 bases in the middle. The CDR3 runs to 15 residues. The CDR3 DNA reads TGCGCCAGCAGTGAGTCGGCAGGGCTCAATTCACCCCTCCACTTT. This translates into CASSESAGLNSPLHF.

V gene TRBV24-1 combines with J gene TRBJ2-1; D gene uncertain. Looked up from germline, CDR1 is KGHDR and CDR2 is SFDVKD. The V gene lost 3 bases and the J gene lost 4 bases, with 6 bases spanning the gap. CDR3 length: 13 residues. Here the CDR3 DNA reads TGTGCCACCAGTGATAACCTTTACAATGAGCAGTTCTTC. Translation gives CATSDNLYNEQFF.

The V gene is TRBV5-6, the J gene TRBJ1-4; 9 bases align to TRBD1. The CDR3 spans 15 residues. CDR1 SGHDT and CDR2 YYEEEE come from the germline V gene. Trimming at V came to 1 base and at J to 6 bases, leaving 4 bases not matched to a gene. The CDR3 DNA reads as TGTGCCAGCAGCTTGCTCCGGGACAGGGATGAAAAACTGTTTTTT. Translation gives CASSLLRDRDEKLFF.

The chain employs TRBV4-2 and TRBJ1-1; D is unclear. This CDR3 has 13 amino acids. Trimming removed 0 bases from V and 4 bases from J, with 6 bases in between. In germline, CDR1 is LGHNA, CDR2 YNFKEQ. The DNA for the CDR3 is TGTGCCAGCAGCCAAGATTACGGCACTGAAGCTTTCTTT. This encodes CASSQDYGTEAFF.

In its sample, this clone was seen once. V usage is TRBV9 and J usage is TRBJ1-1, with D uncertain. Trimming stripped 2 bases from V and 2 bases from J, with 7 bases between. This CDR3 spans 13 amino acids. Germline V lookup: CDR1 SGDLS, CDR2 YYNGEE. The CDR3 nucleotides are TGTGCCAGCAGCGTGGGCAGTAACACTGAAGCTTTCTTT. Amino acid sequence: CASSVGSNTEAFF.

CDR3 nucleotide sequence: TGTGCCAGCAATCCGGGCGTGAACACTGAAGCTTTCTTT. It is translated as CASNPGVNTEAFF. V usage is TRBV12-3 or TRBV12-4 and J usage is TRBJ1-1; no definite D call. The CDR3 totals 13 residues. Trimming pared 7 bases from V and 0 bases from J, leaving 9 bases between.

V usage is TRBV27 and J usage is TRBJ2-3, with D unresolved. Trimming stripped 7 bases from V and 4 bases from J, with 15 bases between. The CDR3 consists of 14 residues. CDR1 is MNHEY, CDR2 SMNVEV, per germline (reference sequence). CDR3 in DNA: TGTGCCAGCACCCCGTACCACGGCGCAGATACGCAGTATTTT. It encodes CASTPYHGADTQYF.

This rearrangement joins TRBV18 to TRBJ1-1; 9 positions agree with TRBD1. Germline V gene data show CDR1 as KGHSH and CDR2 as LQKENI. The V gene end was trimmed by 10 bases and the J gene end by 2 bases; junction bases not matched to a gene: 11. This CDR3 has 15 residues. This CDR3 reads CATGEQGAVNTEAFF. CDR3 in DNA: TGTGCCACCGGGGAACAGGGGGCAGTTAACACTGAAGCTTTCTTT.

The V and J genes are TRBV3-1 (or the pseudogene TRBV3-2) and TRBJ1-1; no firm D call. Trimming pared 5 bases from V and 4 bases from J, leaving 17 bases between. The germline V gene encodes CDR1 LGHDT and CDR2 YNNKEL (reference sequence). The CDR3 has 15 residues. CDR3 sequence: CASSLYDASTTEAFF. The CDR3 DNA is TGTGCCAGCAGCTTATACGACGCCTCCACCACTGAAGCTTTCTTT.

V gene TRBV6-1 combines with J gene TRBJ1-6; no reliable D call. Trimming took 3 bases from V and 7 from J, leaving 10 bases between them. The germline V gene has CDR1 MNHNS and CDR2 SASEGT. This CDR3 contains 14 residues. Here the CDR3 reads CASSDPPRNSPLHF. In DNA, the CDR3 is TGTGCCAGCAGTGATCCCCCCAGGAATTCACCCCTCCACTTT.

The chain combines TRBV18 with TRBJ1-2; 12 nucleotides line up with TRBD1. The CDR3 is 21 residues long. Germline V lookup: CDR1 KGHSH, CDR2 LQKENI. The J segment lost 1 base and the V segment lost 1 base, leaving 16 bases of the junction unmatched. The DNA of the CDR3 is TGTGCCAGCTCACCACTGCCGGGACAGGGGGCGAGCCGGCCCCTTAACTATGGCTACACCTTC. This gives the protein CASSPLPGQGASRPLNYGYTF.

This rearrangement joins TRBV4-1 to TRBJ1-5; D is perhaps TRBD1 (6 bases). CDR1 and CDR2 (germline): MGHRA, YSYEKL. Between the trimmed V and J ends, which lost 4 bases and 4 bases, there was a span of 11 bases. The CDR3 spans 14 residues. This CDR3 is CASSPGQQNQPQHF. CDR3 coding DNA: TGCGCCAGCAGCCCGGGACAACAAAATCAGCCCCAGCATTTT.

The chain links TRBV3-1 (or the pseudogene TRBV3-2) to TRBJ2-1; 10 bases line up with TRBD2. CDR1 and CDR2 from the germline V gene are LGHDT and YNNKEL (reference sequence). The length of the CDR3 is 16 residues. J gave up 5 bases and V 2 bases, and 6 bases lay outside the gene matches. The CDR3 sequence: CASSQITSGVHNEQFF. The CDR3 DNA reads TGTGCCAGCAGCCAAATAACTAGCGGGGTCCACAATGAGCAGTTCTTC.